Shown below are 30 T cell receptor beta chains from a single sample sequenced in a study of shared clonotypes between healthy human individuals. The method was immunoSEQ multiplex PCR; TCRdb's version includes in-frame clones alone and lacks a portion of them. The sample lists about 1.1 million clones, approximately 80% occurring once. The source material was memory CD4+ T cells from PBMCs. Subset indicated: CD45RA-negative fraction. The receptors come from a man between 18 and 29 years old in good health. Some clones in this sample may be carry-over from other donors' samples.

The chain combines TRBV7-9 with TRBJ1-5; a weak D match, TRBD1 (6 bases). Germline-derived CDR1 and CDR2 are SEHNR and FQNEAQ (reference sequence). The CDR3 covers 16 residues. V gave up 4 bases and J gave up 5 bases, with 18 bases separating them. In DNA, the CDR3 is TGTGCCAGCAGCTCCGAAACAGGGAGAGGGGATCAGCCCCAGCATTTT. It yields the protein CASSSETGRGDQPQHF.

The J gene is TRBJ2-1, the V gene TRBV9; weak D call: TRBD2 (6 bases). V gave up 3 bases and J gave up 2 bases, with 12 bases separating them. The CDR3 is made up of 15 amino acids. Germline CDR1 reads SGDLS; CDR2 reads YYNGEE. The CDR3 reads CASSAGSATYNEQFF. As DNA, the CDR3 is TGTGCCAGCAGCGCCGGGAGCGCCACCTACAATGAGCAGTTCTTC. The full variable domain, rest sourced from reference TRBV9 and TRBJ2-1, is DSGVTQTPKHLITATGQRVTLRCSPRSGDLSVYWYQQSLDQGLQFLIQYYNGEERAKGNILERFSAQQFPDLHSELNLSSLELGDSALYFCASSAGSATYNEQFFGPGTRLTVL.

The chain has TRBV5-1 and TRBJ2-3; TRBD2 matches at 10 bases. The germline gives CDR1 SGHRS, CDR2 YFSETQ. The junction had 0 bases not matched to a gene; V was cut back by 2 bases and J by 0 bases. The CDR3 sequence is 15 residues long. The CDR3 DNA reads TGCGCCAGCAGCTTACTAGCGGGGAGCACAGATACGCAGTATTTT. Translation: CASSLLAGSTDTQYF.

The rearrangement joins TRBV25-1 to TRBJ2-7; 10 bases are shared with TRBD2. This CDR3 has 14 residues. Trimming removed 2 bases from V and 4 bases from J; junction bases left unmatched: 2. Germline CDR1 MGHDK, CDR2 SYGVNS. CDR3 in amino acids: CASSEGLADYEQYF. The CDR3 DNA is TGTGCCAGCAGTGAAGGACTAGCGGATTACGAGCAGTACTTC.

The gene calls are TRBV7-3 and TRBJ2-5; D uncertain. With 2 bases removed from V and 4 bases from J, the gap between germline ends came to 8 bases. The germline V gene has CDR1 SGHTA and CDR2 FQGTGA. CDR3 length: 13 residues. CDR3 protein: CASSLLMGETQYF. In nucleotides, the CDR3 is TGTGCCAGCAGCTTACTGATGGGAGAGACCCAGTACTTC.

The CDR3 here is CASSIAGNEKLFF. Here the CDR3 DNA reads TGTGCCAGTAGTATCGCCGGCAATGAAAAACTGTTTTTT. J is TRBJ1-4 and V is TRBV19; unclear D gene. This CDR3 contains 13 residues. Germline lookup yields CDR1 LNHDA and CDR2 SQIVND (reference sequence). V lost 3 bases, J lost 5 bases, and 7 bases lay in between.

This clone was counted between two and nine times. In nucleotides, the CDR3 is TGTGCCAGCAGCTTAAACCCAGCGGGAGCTTCCGATACGCAGTATTTT. Residues: CASSLNPAGASDTQYF. This chain connects TRBV11-3 to TRBJ2-3; 8 bases are shared with TRBD2. CDR1 and CDR2 from the germline V gene are SGHNT and YENEEA. This CDR3 contains 16 residues. Trimming at V came to 2 bases and at J to 6 bases, leaving 10 bases not matched to a gene.

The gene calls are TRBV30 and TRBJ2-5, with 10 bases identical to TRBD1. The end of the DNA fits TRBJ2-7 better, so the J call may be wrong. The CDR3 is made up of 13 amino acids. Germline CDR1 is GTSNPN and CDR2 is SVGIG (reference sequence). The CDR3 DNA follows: TGTGCCTATGACAGGGGGCGATTTGGCGAGCAGTACTTC. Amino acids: CAYDRGRFGEQYF.

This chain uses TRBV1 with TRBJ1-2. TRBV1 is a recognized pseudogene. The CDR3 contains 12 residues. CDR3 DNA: TGCACCAGCAGCCGCCTCTTCTATGGCTACACCTTC. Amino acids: CTSSRLFYGYTF.

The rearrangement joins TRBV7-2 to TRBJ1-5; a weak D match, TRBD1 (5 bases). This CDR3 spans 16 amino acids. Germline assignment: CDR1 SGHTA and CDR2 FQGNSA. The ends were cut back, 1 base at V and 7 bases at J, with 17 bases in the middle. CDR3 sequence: CASSLEGPARGQPQHF. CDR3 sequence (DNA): TGTGCCAGCAGCTTAGAGGGCCCAGCCCGGGGGCAGCCCCAGCATTTT.

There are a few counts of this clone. The CDR3 here is CSAWGLAGASDTQYF. The CDR3 DNA is TGCAGCGCCTGGGGGCTAGCGGGGGCATCAGATACGCAGTATTTT. The V and J genes are TRBV29-1 and TRBJ2-3; 10 bases are a match to TRBD2. CDR1 is SQVTM and CDR2 is ANQGSEA in the germline V gene. This CDR3 spans 15 amino acids. The V segment lost 7 bases and the J segment 4 bases; nucleotides outside the gene matches: 11.

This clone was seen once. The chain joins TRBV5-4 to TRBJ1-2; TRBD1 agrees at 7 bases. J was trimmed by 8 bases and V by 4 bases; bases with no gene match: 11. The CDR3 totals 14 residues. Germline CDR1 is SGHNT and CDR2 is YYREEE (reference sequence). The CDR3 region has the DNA TGTGCCAGCAGCACGGGAGGGGGCGGAGGGGGCTACACCTTC. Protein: CASSTGGGGGGYTF.

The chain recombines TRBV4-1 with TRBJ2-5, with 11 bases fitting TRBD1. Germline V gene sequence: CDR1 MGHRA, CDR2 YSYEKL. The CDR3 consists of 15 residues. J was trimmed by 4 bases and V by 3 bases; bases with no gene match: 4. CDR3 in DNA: TGCGCCAGCAGCCAGGGACAGGGGGGTGTAGAGACCCAGTACTTC. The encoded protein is CASSQGQGGVETQYF.

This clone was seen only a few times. The CDR3 is CASSRQPLDGYTGELFF. CDR3 nucleotides: TGCGCCAGCAGCCGCCAACCCCTGGACGGATACACCGGGGAGCTGTTTTTT. The chain couples TRBV4-1 to TRBJ2-2; D call uncertain. Deletions cut 4 bases from V and 3 bases from J, with 18 bases between. The CDR3 totals 17 residues. Germline V gene data show CDR1 as MGHRA and CDR2 as YSYEKL.

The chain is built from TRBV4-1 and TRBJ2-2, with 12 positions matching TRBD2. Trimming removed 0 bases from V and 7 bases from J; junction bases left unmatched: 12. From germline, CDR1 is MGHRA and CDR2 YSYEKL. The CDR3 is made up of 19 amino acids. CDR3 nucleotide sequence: TGCGCCAGCAGCCAAGATTTACGACTAGCGGGAGCGTATAGCGGGGAGCTGTTTTTT. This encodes CASSQDLRLAGAYSGELFF.

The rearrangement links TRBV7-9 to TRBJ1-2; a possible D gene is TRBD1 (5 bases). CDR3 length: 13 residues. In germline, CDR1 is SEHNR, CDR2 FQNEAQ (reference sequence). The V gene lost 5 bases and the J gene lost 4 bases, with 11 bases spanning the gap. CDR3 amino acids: CASSPGQSYGYTF. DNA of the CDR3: TGTGCCAGCAGCCCAGGACAAAGCTATGGCTACACCTTC.

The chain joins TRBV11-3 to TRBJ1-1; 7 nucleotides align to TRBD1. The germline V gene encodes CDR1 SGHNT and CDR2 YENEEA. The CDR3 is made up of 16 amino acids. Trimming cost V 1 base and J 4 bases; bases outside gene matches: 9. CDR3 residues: CASSLVMGQPLTEAFF. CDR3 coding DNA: TGTGCCAGCAGCTTAGTAATGGGACAGCCGCTCACTGAAGCTTTCTTT.

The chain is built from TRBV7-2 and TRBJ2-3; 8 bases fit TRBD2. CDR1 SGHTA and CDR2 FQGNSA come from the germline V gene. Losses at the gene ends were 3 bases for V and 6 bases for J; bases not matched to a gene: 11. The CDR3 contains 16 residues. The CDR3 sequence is CASSLSSGATGDTQYF. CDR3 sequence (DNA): TGTGCCAGCAGCTTGAGTAGCGGGGCTACCGGGGATACGCAGTATTTT.

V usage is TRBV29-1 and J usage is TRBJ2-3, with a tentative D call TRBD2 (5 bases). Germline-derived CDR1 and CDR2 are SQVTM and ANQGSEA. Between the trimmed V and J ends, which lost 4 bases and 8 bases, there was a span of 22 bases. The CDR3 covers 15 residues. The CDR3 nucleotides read TGCAGCGTTGGCGCCGGGGTTACCTTCTCTGGTACGCAGTATTTT. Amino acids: CSVGAGVTFSGTQYF.

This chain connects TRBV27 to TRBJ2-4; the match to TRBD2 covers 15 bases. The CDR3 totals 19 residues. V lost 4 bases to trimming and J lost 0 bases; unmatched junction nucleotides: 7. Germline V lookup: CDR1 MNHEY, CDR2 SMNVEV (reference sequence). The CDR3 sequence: CASSSRTSGRAAAKNIQYF. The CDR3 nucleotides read TGTGCCAGCAGTTCGCGGACTAGCGGGAGGGCCGCAGCCAAAAACATTCAGTACTTC.

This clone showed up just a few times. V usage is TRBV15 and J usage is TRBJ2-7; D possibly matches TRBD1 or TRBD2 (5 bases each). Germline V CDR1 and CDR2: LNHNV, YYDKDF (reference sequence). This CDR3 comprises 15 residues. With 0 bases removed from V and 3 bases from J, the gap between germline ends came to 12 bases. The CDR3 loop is CATSRDEGNGYEQYF. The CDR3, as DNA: TGTGCCACCAGCAGAGATGAGGGGAACGGCTACGAGCAGTACTTC.

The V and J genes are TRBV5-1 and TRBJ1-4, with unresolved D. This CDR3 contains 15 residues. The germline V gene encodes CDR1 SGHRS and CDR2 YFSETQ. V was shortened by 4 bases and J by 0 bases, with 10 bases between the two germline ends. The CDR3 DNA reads TGCGCCAGCAGCCCGGGCGGGTCAACTAATGAAAAACTGTTTTTT. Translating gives CASSPGGSTNEKLFF.

CDR3 DNA sequence: TGTGCCAGCAGTTCCGGGACTAGCGGGAGAGGGGATACGCAGTATTTT. Its translation is CASSSGTSGRGDTQYF. The V gene is TRBV6-4, the J gene TRBJ2-3; 14 bases are shared with TRBD2. This CDR3 is 16 amino acids long. From germline, CDR1 is MRHNA and CDR2 SNTAGT. V shed 5 bases, J shed 6 bases, and the junction held 7 bases outside the gene matches.

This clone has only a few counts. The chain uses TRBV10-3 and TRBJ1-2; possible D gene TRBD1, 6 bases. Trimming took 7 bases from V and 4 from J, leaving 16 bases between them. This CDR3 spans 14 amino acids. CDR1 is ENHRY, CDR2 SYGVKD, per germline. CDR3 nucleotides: TGTGCCATCAAGCCTACAGGGTCGGGCTATGGCTACACCTTC. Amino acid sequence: CAIKPTGSGYGYTF.

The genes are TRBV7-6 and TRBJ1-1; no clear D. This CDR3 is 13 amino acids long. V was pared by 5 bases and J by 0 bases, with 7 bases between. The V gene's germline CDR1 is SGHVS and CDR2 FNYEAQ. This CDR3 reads CASSQLLNTEAFF. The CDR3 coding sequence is TGTGCCAGCAGCCAACTCTTGAACACTGAAGCTTTCTTT.

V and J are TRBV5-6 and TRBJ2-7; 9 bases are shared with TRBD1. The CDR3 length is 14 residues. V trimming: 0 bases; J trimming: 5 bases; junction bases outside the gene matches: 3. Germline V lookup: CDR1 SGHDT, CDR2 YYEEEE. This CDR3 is CASSLVDRGDEQYF. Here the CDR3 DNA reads TGTGCCAGCAGCTTGGTGGACAGGGGCGACGAGCAGTACTTC.

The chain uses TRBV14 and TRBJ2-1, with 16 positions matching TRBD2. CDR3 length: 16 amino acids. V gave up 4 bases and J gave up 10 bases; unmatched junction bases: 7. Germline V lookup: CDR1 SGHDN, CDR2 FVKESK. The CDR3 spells CASSRGTSGRAREQFF. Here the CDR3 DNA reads TGTGCCAGCAGCCGGGGGACTAGCGGGAGGGCCAGGGAGCAGTTCTTC.

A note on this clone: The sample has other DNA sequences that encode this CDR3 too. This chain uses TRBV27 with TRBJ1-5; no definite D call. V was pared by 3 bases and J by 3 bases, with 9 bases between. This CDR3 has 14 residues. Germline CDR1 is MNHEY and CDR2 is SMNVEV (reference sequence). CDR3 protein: CASSFRRSNQPQHF. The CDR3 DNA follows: TGTGCCAGCAGTTTCCGGCGTTCCAATCAGCCCCAGCATTTT.

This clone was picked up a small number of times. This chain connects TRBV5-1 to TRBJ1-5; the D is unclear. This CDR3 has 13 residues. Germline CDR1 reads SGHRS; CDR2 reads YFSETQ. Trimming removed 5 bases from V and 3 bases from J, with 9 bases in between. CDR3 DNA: TGCGCCAGCAGGACGGACGTCAATCAGCCCCAGCATTTT. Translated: CASRTDVNQPQHF. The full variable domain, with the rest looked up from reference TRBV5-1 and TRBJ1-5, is KAGVTQTPRYLIKTRGQQVTLSCSPISGHRSVSWYQQTPGQGLQFLFEYFSETQRNKGNFPGRFSGRQFSNSRSEMNVSTLELGDSALYLCASRTDVNQPQHFGDGTRLSIL.

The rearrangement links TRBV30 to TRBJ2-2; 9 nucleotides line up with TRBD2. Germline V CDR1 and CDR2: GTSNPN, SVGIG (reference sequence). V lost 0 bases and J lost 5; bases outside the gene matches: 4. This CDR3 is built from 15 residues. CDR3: CAWSVAGGRTGELFF. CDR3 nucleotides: TGTGCCTGGAGTGTAGCGGGAGGTCGAACCGGGGAGCTGTTTTTT. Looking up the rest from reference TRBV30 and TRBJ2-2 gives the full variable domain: SQTIHQWPATLVQPVGSPLSLECTVEGTSNPNLYWYRQAAGRGLQLLFYSVGIGQISSEVPQNLSASRPQDRQFILSSKKLLLSDSGFYLCAWSVAGGRTGELFFGEGSRLTVL.